This T cell receptor (beta chain) was captured by sequencing in a study of blood T cells in healthy people across ages. This clonotype was seen a few times. Its cognate antigen is unknown. V shed 5 bases and J 2 bases; nucleotides not matched to a gene: 4. The germline gives CDR1 SGHAT, CDR2 FQNNGV. The length of the CDR3 is 14 residues. The donors, aged 6 to 90, were healthy Caucasians from Russia. PCR was performed a second time for about 7 to 12 cycles using a sample-barcoded 5' primer and a J-beta primer mix. TCRdb re-called the 5' RACE reads with MiXCR, one entry per CDR3 protein. The table records 1.5 million to 2 million distinct CDR3 sequences, about 39% of them present only once. Findings and limits, study-wide: When set beside aged donors, long-lived donors presented more naive CD4+ cells and higher diversity.

The sequencing sample was made of blood. The TCR was taken from a human donor in good health. This chain uses TRBV11-2 with TRBJ2-3; 7 nucleotides line up with TRBD1. CDR3 sequence reads: CASSKGQATDTQYF. DNA of the CDR3: TGTGCCAGCAGCAAAGGACAGGCCACAGATACGCAGTATTTT.